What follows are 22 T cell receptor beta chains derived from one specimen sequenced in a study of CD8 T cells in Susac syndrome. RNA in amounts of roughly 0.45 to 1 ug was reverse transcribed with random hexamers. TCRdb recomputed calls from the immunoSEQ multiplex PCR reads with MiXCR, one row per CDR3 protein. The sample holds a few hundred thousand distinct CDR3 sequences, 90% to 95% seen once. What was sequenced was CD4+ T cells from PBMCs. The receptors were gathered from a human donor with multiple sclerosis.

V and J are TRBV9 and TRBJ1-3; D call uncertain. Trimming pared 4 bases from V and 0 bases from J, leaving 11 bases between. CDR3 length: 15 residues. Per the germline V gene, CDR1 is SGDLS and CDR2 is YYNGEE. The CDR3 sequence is CASSPRTDSGNTIYF. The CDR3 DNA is TGTGCCAGCAGCCCTCGGACCGACTCTGGAAACACCATATATTTT.

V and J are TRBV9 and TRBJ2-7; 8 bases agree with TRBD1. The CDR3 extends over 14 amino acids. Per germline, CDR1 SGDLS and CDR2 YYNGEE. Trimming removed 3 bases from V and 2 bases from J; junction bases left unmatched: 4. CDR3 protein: CASSAGGRPYEQYF. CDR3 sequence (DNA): TGTGCCAGCAGCGCAGGGGGCCGTCCCTACGAGCAGTACTTC.

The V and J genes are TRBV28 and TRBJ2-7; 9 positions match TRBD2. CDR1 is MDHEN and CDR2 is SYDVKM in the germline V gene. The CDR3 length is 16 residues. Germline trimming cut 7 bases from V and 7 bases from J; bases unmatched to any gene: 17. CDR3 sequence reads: CASTPGGGGGAREQYF. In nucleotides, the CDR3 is TGTGCCAGCACCCCTGGGGGGGGCGGGGGGGCGCGTGAGCAGTACTTC.

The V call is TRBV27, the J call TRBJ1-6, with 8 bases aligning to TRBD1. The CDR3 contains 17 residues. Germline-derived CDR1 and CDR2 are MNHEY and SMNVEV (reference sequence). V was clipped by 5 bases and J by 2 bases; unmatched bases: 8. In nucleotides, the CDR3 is TGTGCCAGCAGTCACCGGACAGGGAGGGCCTATAATTCACCCCTCCACTTT. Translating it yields CASSHRTGRAYNSPLHF.

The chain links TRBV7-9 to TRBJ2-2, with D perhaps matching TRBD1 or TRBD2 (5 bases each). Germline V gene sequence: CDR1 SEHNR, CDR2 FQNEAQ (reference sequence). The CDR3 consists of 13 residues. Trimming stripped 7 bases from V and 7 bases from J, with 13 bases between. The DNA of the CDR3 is TGTGCCAGCAAATCCAGGGAGATCGGGGAGCTGTTTTTT. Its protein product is CASKSREIGELFF.

The CDR3: CSARDRWRGRVYGYTF. The CDR3 DNA follows: TGCAGTGCTAGAGATCGGTGGAGGGGGCGCGTCTATGGCTACACCTTC. The chain recombines TRBV20-1 with TRBJ1-2, with 7 bases that match TRBD1. The length of the CDR3 is 16 residues. Unmatched junction bases numbered 11, after V lost 0 bases and J lost 4 bases. CDR1 and CDR2 (germline): DFQATT, SNEGSKA (reference sequence).

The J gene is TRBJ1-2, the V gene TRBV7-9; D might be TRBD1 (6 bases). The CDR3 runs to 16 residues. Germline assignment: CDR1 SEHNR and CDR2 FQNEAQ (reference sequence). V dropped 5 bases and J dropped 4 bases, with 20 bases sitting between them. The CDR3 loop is CASSLTPAQGPYGYTF. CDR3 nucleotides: TGTGCCAGCAGCCTCACCCCCGCACAGGGTCCCTATGGCTACACCTTC.

The CDR3 loop reads CASKRQGVDTEAFF. As DNA, the CDR3 is TGTGCCAGCAAAAGACAGGGGGTCGACACTGAAGCTTTCTTT. V gene TRBV12-3 or TRBV12-4 combines with J gene TRBJ1-1; 9 nucleotides agree with TRBD1. The V and J ends lost 7 bases and 3 bases, in that order; junction bases with no gene match: 6. This CDR3 has 14 amino acids.

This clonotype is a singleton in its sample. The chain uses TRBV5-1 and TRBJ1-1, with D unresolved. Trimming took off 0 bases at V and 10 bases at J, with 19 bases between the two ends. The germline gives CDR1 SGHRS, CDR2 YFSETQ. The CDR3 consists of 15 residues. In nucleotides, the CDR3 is TGCGCCAGCAGCTTGGCTCCGAAGGATGGCGTCAGAGCTTTCTTT. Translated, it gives CASSLAPKDGVRAFF.

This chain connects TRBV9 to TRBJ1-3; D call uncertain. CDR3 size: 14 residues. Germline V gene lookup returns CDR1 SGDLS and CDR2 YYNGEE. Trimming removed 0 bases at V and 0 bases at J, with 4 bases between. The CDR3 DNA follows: TGTGCCAGCAGCGTAGGTCCCTCTGGAAACACCATATATTTT. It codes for CASSVGPSGNTIYF.

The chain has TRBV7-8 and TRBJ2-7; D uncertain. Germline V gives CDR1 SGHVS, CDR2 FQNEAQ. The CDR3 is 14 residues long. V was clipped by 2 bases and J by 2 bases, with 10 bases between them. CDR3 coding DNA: TGTGCCAGCAGCTTACAGGCCACCACCTACGAGCAGTACGTC. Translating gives CASSLQATTYEQYV.

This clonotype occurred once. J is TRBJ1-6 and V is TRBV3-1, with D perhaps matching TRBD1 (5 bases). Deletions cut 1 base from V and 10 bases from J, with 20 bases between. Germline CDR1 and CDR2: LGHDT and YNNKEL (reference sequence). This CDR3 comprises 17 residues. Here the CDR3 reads CASSQGPGRTSRSPLHF. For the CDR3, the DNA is TGTGCCAGCAGCCAAGGTCCAGGGAGGACGTCCAGGTCACCCCTCCACTTT.

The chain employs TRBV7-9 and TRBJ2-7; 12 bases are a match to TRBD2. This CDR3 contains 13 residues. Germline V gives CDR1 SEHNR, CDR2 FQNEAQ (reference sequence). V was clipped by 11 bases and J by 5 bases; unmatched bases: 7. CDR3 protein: CAGTRLAGDEQYF. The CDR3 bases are TGTGCCGGGACGAGACTAGCGGGGGACGAGCAGTACTTC. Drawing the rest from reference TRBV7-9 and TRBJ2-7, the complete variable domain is DTGVSQNPRHKITKRGQNVTFRCDPISEHNRLYWYRQTLGQGPEFLTYFQNEAQLEKSRLLSDRFSAERPKGSFSTLEIQRTEQGDSAMYLCAGTRLAGDEQYFGPGTRLTVT.

The CDR3 nucleotides read TGTGCCAGCAGTCGCGCGGGACAGGTCACGAACACTGAAGCTTTCTTT. This sequence encodes CASSRAGQVTNTEAFF. The V gene is TRBV12-3 or TRBV12-4, the J gene TRBJ1-1; 8 nucleotides align to TRBD1. The CDR3 contains 16 residues. The V and J ends lost 5 bases and 1 base, in that order; junction bases with no gene match: 9.

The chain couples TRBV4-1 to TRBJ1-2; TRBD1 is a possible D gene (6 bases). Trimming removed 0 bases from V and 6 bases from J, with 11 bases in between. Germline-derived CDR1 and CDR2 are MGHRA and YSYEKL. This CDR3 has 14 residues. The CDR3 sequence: CASSQDPGADGYTF. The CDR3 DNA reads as TGCGCCAGCAGCCAAGATCCGGGGGCGGATGGCTACACCTTC.

The CDR3 DNA reads TGTGCCAGCAGCCGCCTGCGAGATAACTATGGCTACACCTTC. Translating it yields CASSRLRDNYGYTF. J is TRBJ1-2 and V is TRBV6-5; no clear D. The V end was cut by 6 bases, the J end by 1 base, with 12 bases between. The CDR3 is made up of 14 amino acids. CDR1 MNHEY and CDR2 SVGAGI come from the germline V gene.

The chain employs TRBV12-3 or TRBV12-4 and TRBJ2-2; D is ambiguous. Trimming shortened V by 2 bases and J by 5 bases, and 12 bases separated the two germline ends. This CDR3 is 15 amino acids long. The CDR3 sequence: CASSLRGSSTGELFF. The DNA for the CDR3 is TGTGCCAGCAGTTTAAGAGGATCGTCGACCGGGGAGCTGTTTTTT.

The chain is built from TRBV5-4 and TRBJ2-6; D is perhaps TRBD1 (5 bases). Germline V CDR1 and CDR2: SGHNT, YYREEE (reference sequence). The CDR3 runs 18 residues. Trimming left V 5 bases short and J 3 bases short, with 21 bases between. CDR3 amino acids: CASSNPTGVDRGANVLTF. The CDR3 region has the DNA TGTGCCAGCAGTAACCCTACAGGCGTCGATCGTGGGGCCAACGTCCTGACTTTC.

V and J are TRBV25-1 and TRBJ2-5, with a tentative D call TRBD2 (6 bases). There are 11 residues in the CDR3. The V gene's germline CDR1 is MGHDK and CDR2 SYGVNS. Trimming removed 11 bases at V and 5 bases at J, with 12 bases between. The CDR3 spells CASRGWETQYF. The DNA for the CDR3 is TGTGCCTCCCGGGGGTGGGAGACCCAGTACTTC.

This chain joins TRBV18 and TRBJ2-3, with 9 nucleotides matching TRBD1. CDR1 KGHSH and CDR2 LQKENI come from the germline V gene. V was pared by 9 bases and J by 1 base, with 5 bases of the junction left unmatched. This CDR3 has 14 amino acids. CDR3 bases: TGTGCCAGTTGCCGGGACAGGGGCACAGATACGCAGTATTTT. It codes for CASCRDRGTDTQYF.

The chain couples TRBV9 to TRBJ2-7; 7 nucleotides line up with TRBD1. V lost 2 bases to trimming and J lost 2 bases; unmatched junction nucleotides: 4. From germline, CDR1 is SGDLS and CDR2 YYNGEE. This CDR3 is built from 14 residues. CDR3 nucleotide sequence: TGTGCCAGCAGCGTTACGACAGGGACCTACGAGCAGTACGTC. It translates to CASSVTTGTYEQYV.

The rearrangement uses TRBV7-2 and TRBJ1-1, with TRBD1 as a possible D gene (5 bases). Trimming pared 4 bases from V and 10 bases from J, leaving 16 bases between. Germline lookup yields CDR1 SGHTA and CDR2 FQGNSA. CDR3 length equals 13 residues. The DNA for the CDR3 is TGTGCCAGCAGCTCTCCGGGCCCAGACAGAGCTTTCTTT. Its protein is CASSSPGPDRAFF.